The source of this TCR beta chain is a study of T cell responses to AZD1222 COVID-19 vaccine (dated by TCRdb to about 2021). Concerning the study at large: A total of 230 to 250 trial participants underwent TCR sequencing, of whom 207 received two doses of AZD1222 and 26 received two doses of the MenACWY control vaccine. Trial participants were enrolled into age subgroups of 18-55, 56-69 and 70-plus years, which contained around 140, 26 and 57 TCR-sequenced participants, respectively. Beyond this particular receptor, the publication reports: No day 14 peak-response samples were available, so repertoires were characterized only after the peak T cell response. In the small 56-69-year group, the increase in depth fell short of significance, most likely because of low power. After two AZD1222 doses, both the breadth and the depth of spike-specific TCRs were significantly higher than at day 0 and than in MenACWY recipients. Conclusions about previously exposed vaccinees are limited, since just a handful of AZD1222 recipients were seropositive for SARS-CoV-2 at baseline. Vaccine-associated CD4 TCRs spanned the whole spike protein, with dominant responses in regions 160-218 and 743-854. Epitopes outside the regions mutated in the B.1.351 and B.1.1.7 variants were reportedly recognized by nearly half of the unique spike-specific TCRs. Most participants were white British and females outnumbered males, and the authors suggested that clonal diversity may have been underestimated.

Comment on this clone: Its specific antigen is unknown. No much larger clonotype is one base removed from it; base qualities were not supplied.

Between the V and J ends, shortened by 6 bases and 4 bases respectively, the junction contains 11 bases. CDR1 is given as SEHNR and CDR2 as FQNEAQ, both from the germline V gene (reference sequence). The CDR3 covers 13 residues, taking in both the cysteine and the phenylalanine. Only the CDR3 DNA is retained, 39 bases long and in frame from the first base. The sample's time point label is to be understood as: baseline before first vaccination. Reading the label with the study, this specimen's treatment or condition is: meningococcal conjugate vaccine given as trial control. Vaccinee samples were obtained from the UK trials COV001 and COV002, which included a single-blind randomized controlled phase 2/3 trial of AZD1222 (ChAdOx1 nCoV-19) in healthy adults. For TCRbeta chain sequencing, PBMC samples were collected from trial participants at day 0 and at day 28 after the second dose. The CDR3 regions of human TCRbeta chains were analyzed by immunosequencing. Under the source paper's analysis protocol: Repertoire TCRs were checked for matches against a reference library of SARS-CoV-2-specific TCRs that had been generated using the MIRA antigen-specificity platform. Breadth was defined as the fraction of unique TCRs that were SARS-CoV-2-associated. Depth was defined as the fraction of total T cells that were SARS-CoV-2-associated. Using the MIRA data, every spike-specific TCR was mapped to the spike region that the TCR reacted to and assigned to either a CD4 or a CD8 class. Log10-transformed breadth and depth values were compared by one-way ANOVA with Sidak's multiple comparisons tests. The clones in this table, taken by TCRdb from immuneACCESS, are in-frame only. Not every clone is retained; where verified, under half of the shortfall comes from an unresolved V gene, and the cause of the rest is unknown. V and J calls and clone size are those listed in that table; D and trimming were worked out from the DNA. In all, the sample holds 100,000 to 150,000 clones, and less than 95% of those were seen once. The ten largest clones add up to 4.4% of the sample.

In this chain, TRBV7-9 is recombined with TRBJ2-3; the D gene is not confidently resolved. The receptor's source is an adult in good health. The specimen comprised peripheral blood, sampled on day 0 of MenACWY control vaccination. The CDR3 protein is CASSPPAADTQYF. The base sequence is TGTGCCAGCAGTCCCCCAGCAGCAGATACGCAGTATTTT.